The entry below gives a single T cell receptor beta chain sequence along with its context. The antigen remains unidentified. The sample belongs to a study of tumor-infiltrating lymphocytes in primary liver carcinoma. In the study overall: Yields of productive TCRbeta reads ranged from roughly 3.65 to 7.13 million per sample and were similar across tissue types. Points from the study as a whole: A fraction of only about 7.5-24% of top clones appeared in all five tumor regions.

RNA and DNA were co-extracted from approximately 20-30 mg of unsorted bulk tissue. A primer in the constant region served to generate TCR beta cDNA from roughly 550 ng of total RNA. Libraries of TCR beta came from three nested multiplex PCR rounds with slightly modified ARM-PCR. Use of TRBV1-TRBV30 forward primers with a C-beta reverse primer characterized the first two PCR rounds, which lasted around 9 cycles each. MiXCR, applied by TCRdb to the multiplex PCR reads, yields one record per CDR3 protein. The sample contains about 54,000 distinct CDR3 sequences, about 68% of which appear only once. The V gene end was trimmed by 6 bases and the J gene end by 5 bases; junction bases not matched to a gene: 12. The CDR3 covers 15 residues.

The sample was liver tumor tissue from sampling region 2. As for subset: tumor region T2, inferior pole. The rearrangement joins TRBV12-3 or TRBV12-4 to TRBJ2-5, with 7 bases identical to TRBD2. The TCR sequence derives from a man in his forties with primary liver carcinoma and hepatitis B virus infection. The CDR3 sequence is CASRGITGGSETQYF. The CDR3, as DNA: TGTGCCAGCAGGGGTATAACGGGAGGAAGTGAGACCCAGTACTTC.